The next 4 T cell receptor beta chains were all read from a single sample in a study of blood T cells in healthy people across ages. Alongside a J-beta primer mix, a sample-barcoded 5' primer served in a second PCR lasting roughly 7 to 12 cycles. TCRdb independently ran MiXCR on the 5' RACE reads; one entry per CDR3 protein. The table has under 800,000 distinct CDR3 sequences, roughly 41% seen once. Sequenced input: blood. Receptors were obtained from an older woman in good health.

The sample holds a few counts of this clonotype. The V call is TRBV12-3 or TRBV12-4, the J call TRBJ2-3; no reliable D call. V was shortened by 3 bases and J by 5 bases, with 15 bases between the two germline ends. This CDR3 is built from 15 residues. In DNA, the CDR3 is TGTGCCAGCAGTTTTCCAATAAAAAACCTAGATACGCAGTATTTT. Protein: CASSFPIKNLDTQYF.

This clonotype was observed a handful of times. The chain links TRBV5-1 to TRBJ1-4; D not certain. Germline V gene lookup returns CDR1 SGHRS and CDR2 YFSETQ. The CDR3 contains 14 residues. The V gene lost 0 bases and the J gene lost 7 bases, with 10 bases spanning the gap. As DNA, the CDR3 is TGCGCCAGCAGCTTGGGGGGTGTTAGTGAAAAACTGTTTTTT. Translated: CASSLGGVSEKLFF.

The chain uses TRBV2 and TRBJ1-2; D unclear. The CDR3 has 13 amino acids. V was pared by 7 bases and J by 1 base, with 10 bases between. CDR1 SNHLY and CDR2 FYNNEI come from the germline V gene. DNA of the CDR3: TGTGCCAGCATCCGGGGAGGTAACTATGGCTACACCTTC. Residues: CASIRGGNYGYTF.

This clonotype was seen many times. This chain joins TRBV20-1 and TRBJ2-7; TRBD2 agrees at 10 bases. The CDR3 is 14 amino acids. With V trimmed by 1 base and J by 4 bases, 4 bases remained unmatched. Germline CDR1 reads DFQATT; CDR2 reads SNEGSKA (reference sequence). CDR3 in amino acids: CSARGATSGYEQYF. CDR3 bases: TGCAGTGCTAGAGGTGCGACTAGCGGGTACGAGCAGTACTTC.